This note documents a single T cell receptor (beta chain) sequence. Its antigen is unknown. A library of TCRbeta sequences, prepared with unique molecular identifiers, was generated. TCRdb recomputed calls from the PCR reads with MiXCR, one row per CDR3 protein. The sample consists of some 450,000 distinct CDR3 sequences, roughly two fifths of them appearing once. This entry comes from a study of T-cell reconstitution after alpha-beta-depleted transplantation in children. Study-wide points: In some patients, recipient T cells and intrathymic progenitors surviving conditioning explained high day-60 diversity. Expanded clones from the graft, numbering several hundred, reportedly supplied alpha-beta T cells about two months after transplant.

There are 13 residues in the CDR3. Germline V CDR1 and CDR2: SGDLS, YYNGEE. The ends were cut back, 0 bases at V and 7 bases at J, with 8 bases in the middle. Sequenced here: PBMCs, sampled before TCRalphabeta/CD19-depleted stem cell transplant. The receptor was derived from a girl aged 2-15 years with aplastic anemia, due to receive a stem cell transplant. The J gene is TRBJ2-1, the V gene TRBV9; D is ambiguous. Here the CDR3 DNA reads TGTGCCAGCAGCGTAGCCCAGAGGAATGAGCAGTTCTTC. Its protein product is CASSVAQRNEQFF. The whole variable domain, remainder taken from reference TRBV9 and TRBJ2-1, is DSGVTQTPKHLITATGQRVTLRCSPRSGDLSVYWYQQSLDQGLQFLIQYYNGEERAKGNILERFSAQQFPDLHSELNLSSLELGDSALYFCASSVAQRNEQFFGPGTRLTVL.